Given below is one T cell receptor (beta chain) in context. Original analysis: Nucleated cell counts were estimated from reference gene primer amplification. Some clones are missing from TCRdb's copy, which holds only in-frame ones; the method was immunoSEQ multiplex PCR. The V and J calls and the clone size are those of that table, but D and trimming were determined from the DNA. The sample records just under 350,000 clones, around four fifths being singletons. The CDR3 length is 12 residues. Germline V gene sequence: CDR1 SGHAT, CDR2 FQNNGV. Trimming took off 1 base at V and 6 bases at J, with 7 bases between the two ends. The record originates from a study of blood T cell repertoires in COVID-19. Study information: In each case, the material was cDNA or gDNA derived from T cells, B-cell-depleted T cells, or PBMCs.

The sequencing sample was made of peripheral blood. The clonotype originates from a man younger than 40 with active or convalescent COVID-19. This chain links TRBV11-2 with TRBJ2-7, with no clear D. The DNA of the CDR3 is TGTGCCAGCAGCTTAGGTACAGCCGAGCAGTACTTC. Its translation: CASSLGTAEQYF.